What follows are 26 T cell receptor beta chains derived from one specimen sequenced in a study of cytomegalovirus exposure and HLA in healthy donors. Primers included in the PCR were 60 Vbeta and 13 Jbeta primers. Using immunoSEQ multiplex PCR, the repertoire was profiled, and TCRdb retains in-frame clones only, with some absent. In the table there are over 200,000 clones, about 83% of which are singletons. Sequences were obtained from PBMCs. The receptor source for this set is a human donor in good health.

This chain uses TRBV15 with TRBJ2-5, with D uncertain. Germline loops: CDR1 LNHNV, CDR2 YYDKDF (reference sequence). This CDR3 has 16 amino acids. V was clipped by 0 bases and J by 5 bases, with 16 bases between them. CDR3 in DNA: TGTGCCACCAGCAGAGAGCCCCCACTATCGCAGGAGACCCAGTACTTC. Amino acid sequence: CATSREPPLSQETQYF.

V gene TRBV29-1 combines with J gene TRBJ1-2; D is possibly TRBD1 (6 bases). Germline V gives CDR1 SQVTM, CDR2 ANQGSEA. This CDR3 is built from 15 residues. Trimming removed 4 bases from V and 0 bases from J, with 15 bases in between. CDR3 nucleotides: TGCAGCGTTGCCCCTCTAGGGGGGGCTAACTATGGCTACACCTTC. Translating gives CSVAPLGGANYGYTF.

The chain employs TRBV4-2 and TRBJ2-5, with a tentative D call TRBD2 (5 bases). Trimming removed 4 bases at V and 4 bases at J, with 16 bases between. The CDR3 runs to 15 residues. CDR1 and CDR2 from the germline V gene are LGHNA and YNFKEQ. The CDR3 loop is CASSLNGIGLETQYF. The CDR3 DNA sequence: TGTGCCAGCAGCCTGAACGGGATCGGGTTAGAGACCCAGTACTTC.

This sequence joins TRBV30 and TRBJ2-3; 15 nucleotides align to TRBD2. The CDR3 is 17 residues long. Germline CDR1 reads GTSNPN; CDR2 reads SVGIG (reference sequence). V was clipped by 2 bases and J by 3 bases; unmatched bases: 6. CDR3 in amino acids: CAWSSGTSGRSTDTQYF. The CDR3 region has the DNA TGTGCCTGGAGTTCCGGGACTAGCGGGAGGAGTACAGATACGCAGTATTTT. Full variable domain (missing parts from reference TRBV30 and TRBJ2-3): SQTIHQWPATLVQPVGSPLSLECTVEGTSNPNLYWYRQAAGRGLQLLFYSVGIGQISSEVPQNLSASRPQDRQFILSSKKLLLSDSGFYLCAWSSGTSGRSTDTQYFGPGTRLTVL.

The chain uses TRBV21-1 and TRBJ2-7; the tabulated D call, TRBD2, remains unverified against the DNA. TRBV21-1 counts as a pseudogene. The CDR3 extends over 17 amino acids. CDR3 sequence (DNA): TGTGCCAGCAGCCCCCGATCCATCTCGTGGAGCTCCTACGAGCAGTACTTC. Residues: CASSPRSISWSSYEQYF.

This sequence joins TRBV7-9 and TRBJ1-2; D is ambiguous. CDR3 length: 15 amino acids. Trimming shortened V by 4 bases and J by 5 bases, and 17 bases separated the two germline ends. CDR1 and CDR2 from the germline V gene are SEHNR and FQNEAQ (reference sequence). CDR3 sequence reads: CASSSAVAVSYGYTF. The DNA for the CDR3 is TGTGCCAGCAGCTCCGCTGTGGCGGTTAGTTATGGCTACACCTTC.

The gene calls are TRBV28 and TRBJ1-5; D is undetermined. Germline loops: CDR1 MDHEN, CDR2 SYDVKM. V gave up 6 bases and J gave up 3 bases, with 24 bases separating them. The CDR3 is 18 residues long. Here the CDR3 reads CASSRPEQTSLYNQPQHF. The CDR3 coding sequence is TGTGCCAGCAGCCGACCCGAACAGACGAGCCTTTACAATCAGCCCCAGCATTTT.

The chain employs TRBV10-3 and TRBJ1-4; D possibly corresponds to TRBD1 (5 bases). The CDR3 runs to 15 residues. Trimming removed 4 bases at V and 5 bases at J, with 14 bases between. Germline assignment: CDR1 ENHRY and CDR2 SYGVKD. The CDR3 DNA reads TGTGCCATCAGTGTTGGTCTCAGGGAAAATGAAAAACTGTTTTTT. Translation gives CAISVGLRENEKLFF.

The chain recombines TRBV12-5 with TRBJ1-1; a possible D gene is TRBD1 (5 bases). The CDR3 runs 13 residues. V was cut by 2 bases and J by 4 bases, with 8 bases left in between. The germline gives CDR1 LGHNT, CDR2 FRNRAP. The DNA of the CDR3 is TGTGCTAGTGGTTTGTCAGGGTTCACTGAAGCTTTCTTT. It encodes CASGLSGFTEAFF.

The rearrangement joins TRBV7-9 to TRBJ1-1; D gene unclear. V lost 2 bases to trimming and J lost 1 base, with 2 bases between them. The CDR3 is made up of 12 amino acids. Germline lookup yields CDR1 SEHNR and CDR2 FQNEAQ (reference sequence). The CDR3 spells CASSLQNTEAFF. The CDR3 DNA reads TGTGCCAGCAGCTTACAGAACACTGAAGCTTTCTTT.

The V call is TRBV5-1, the J call TRBJ2-7; 8 positions agree with TRBD1. Losses at the gene ends were 3 bases for V and 1 base for J; bases not matched to a gene: 9. The V gene's germline CDR1 is SGHRS and CDR2 YFSETQ. The CDR3 covers 16 residues. Written as DNA, the CDR3 is TGCGCCAGCAGCTCTGGGCGGACAGGGAGTTCCTACGAGCAGTACTTC. Translated, it gives CASSSGRTGSSYEQYF.

The gene calls are TRBV7-7 and TRBJ2-7; D might be TRBD1 (7 bases). The germline gives CDR1 SSHAT, CDR2 FNYEAQ (reference sequence). CDR3 size: 12 residues. The CDR3 is CASGQEIYEQYF. The DNA for the CDR3 is TGTGCTAGCGGACAGGAGATCTACGAGCAGTACTTC.

The V and J genes are TRBV18 and TRBJ1-1, with TRBD1 identical over 11 bases. The germline CDR1 and CDR2 sequences are KGHSH and LQKENI. The CDR3 is made up of 14 amino acids. The junction had 4 bases not matched to a gene; V was cut back by 6 bases and J by 4 bases. The CDR3 region is CASSFGTGGTEAFF. CDR3 DNA: TGTGCCAGCTCGTTTGGGACAGGGGGCACTGAAGCTTTCTTT.

J is TRBJ2-5 and V is TRBV6-5; 7 bases align to TRBD2. The closer fit of TRBJ2-7 to the DNA end suggests the J call may be wrong. Germline loops: CDR1 MNHEY, CDR2 SVGAGI. This CDR3 comprises 14 residues. CDR3 protein: CASRLVREGGEQYF. As DNA, the CDR3 is TGTGCCAGCCGCCTTGTAAGGGAGGGAGGCGAGCAGTACTTC.

The chain is built from TRBV4-2 and TRBJ1-2, with D possibly matching TRBD1 (5 bases). The V gene's germline CDR1 is LGHNA and CDR2 YNFKEQ. Deletions cut 0 bases from V and 14 bases from J, with 13 bases between. The CDR3 is 12 residues long. The CDR3 sequence is CASSQDGRVLTF. The CDR3 DNA follows: TGTGCCAGCAGCCAAGATGGCAGGGTCCTAACCTTC.

The V and J genes are TRBV7-9 and TRBJ1-1; perhaps TRBD1 as D (5 bases). This CDR3 has 14 amino acids. Deletions cut 0 bases from V and 4 bases from J, with 9 bases between. Looked up from germline, CDR1 is SEHNR and CDR2 is FQNEAQ (reference sequence). This CDR3 is CASSLAGGVTEAFF. In DNA, the CDR3 is TGTGCCAGCAGCTTAGCGGGGGGGGTCACTGAAGCTTTCTTT.

This chain uses TRBV7-6 with TRBJ2-1; 8 positions match TRBD2. The germline CDR1 and CDR2 sequences are SGHVS and FNYEAQ. With 5 bases clipped from V and 3 bases from J, the junction kept 9 bases outside the gene matches. There are 16 residues in the CDR3. The CDR3 sequence: CASSGGLAGVYNEQFF. The CDR3 DNA reads as TGTGCCAGCAGCGGGGGTCTAGCGGGCGTCTACAATGAGCAGTTCTTC.

This clone was observed a handful of times. The rearrangement uses TRBV19 and TRBJ2-1; TRBD2 matches at 13 bases. The CDR3 loop spans 15 amino acids. With V trimmed by 5 bases and J by 6 bases, 4 bases remained unmatched. From germline, CDR1 is LNHDA and CDR2 SQIVND (reference sequence). The CDR3 spells CASSAGTSGINEQFF. For the CDR3, the DNA is TGTGCCAGTAGTGCGGGGACTAGCGGGATCAATGAGCAGTTCTTC.

The table lists this clone with a count of one. The V and J genes are TRBV7-2 and TRBJ2-3; 13 bases map to TRBD2. This CDR3 is built from 16 residues. The trim removed 5 bases at V and 4 bases at J, leaving 6 bases unmatched. CDR1 and CDR2 from the germline V gene are SGHTA and FQGNSA. The CDR3 bases are TGTGCCAGCAGCGCGGGGACTAGCGGGGTCGCAGATACGCAGTATTTT. Encoded protein: CASSAGTSGVADTQYF.

The V gene is TRBV6-6, the J gene TRBJ1-5; a possible D gene is TRBD1 (6 bases). Trimming removed 5 bases at V and 1 base at J, with 12 bases between. Germline V gene sequence: CDR1 MNHNY, CDR2 SVGAGI (reference sequence). The CDR3 spans 15 residues. CDR3 protein: CASSRRGLSNQPQHF. CDR3 nucleotides: TGTGCCAGCAGTCGCAGGGGTCTAAGCAATCAGCCCCAGCATTTT.

Only a few counts were recorded for this clone. The rearrangement joins TRBV5-1 to TRBJ2-3, with a tentative D call TRBD1 (6 bases). The CDR3 has 15 amino acids. Germline V gene data show CDR1 as SGHRS and CDR2 as YFSETQ. V dropped 4 bases and J dropped 1 base, with 13 bases sitting between them. CDR3 in amino acids: CASSQQGFGTDTQYF. The CDR3, as DNA: TGCGCCAGCAGCCAACAGGGTTTCGGCACAGATACGCAGTATTTT.

This clone was seen once. V gene TRBV7-9 combines with J gene TRBJ2-7; perhaps TRBD1 as D (6 bases). Trimming pared 1 base from V and 5 bases from J, leaving 18 bases between. The CDR3 runs to 16 residues. Per the germline V gene, CDR1 is SEHNR and CDR2 is FQNEAQ (reference sequence). CDR3 DNA: TGTGCCAGCAGCTTAGAACAGGGCAGGGTGAGGCACGAGCAGTACTTC. Its translation: CASSLEQGRVRHEQYF.

The rearrangement uses TRBV6-1 and TRBJ1-1, with TRBD1 identical over 8 bases. With 2 bases clipped from V and 5 bases from J, the junction kept 7 bases outside the gene matches. This CDR3 has 15 amino acids. Germline CDR1 MNHNS, CDR2 SASEGT. This CDR3 is CASSESQGVRTEAFF. The DNA for the CDR3 is TGTGCCAGCAGTGAATCACAGGGGGTGAGGACTGAAGCTTTCTTT.

The rearrangement joins TRBV4-3 to TRBJ2-7, with D possibly being TRBD2 (6 bases). Deletions cut 4 bases from V and 4 bases from J, with 17 bases between. This CDR3 is 15 amino acids long. Germline CDR1 LGHNA, CDR2 YSLEER. This CDR3 reads CASSRWGELSYEQYF. The CDR3 bases are TGCGCCAGCAGCCGGTGGGGGGAGTTGAGTTACGAGCAGTACTTC.

This rearrangement joins TRBV10-2 to TRBJ2-7; 7 bases are a match to TRBD2. Germline CDR1 reads WSHSY; CDR2 reads SAAADI. The CDR3 has 13 amino acids. Losses at the gene ends were 3 bases for V and 5 bases for J; bases not matched to a gene: 4. The CDR3 DNA reads TGCGCCAGCAGTGACTCCGCGGGAGACGAGCAGTACTTC. It is translated as CASSDSAGDEQYF.

This clone has a handful of counts. This chain connects TRBV28 to TRBJ2-5; 10 positions match TRBD2. Germline CDR1 is MDHEN and CDR2 is SYDVKM. The CDR3 contains 16 residues. Trimming at V came to 3 bases and at J to 3 bases, leaving 7 bases not matched to a gene. CDR3: CASSFLASGRKETQYF. The DNA for the CDR3 is TGTGCCAGCAGTTTTCTGGCTAGCGGGAGAAAAGAGACCCAGTACTTC.